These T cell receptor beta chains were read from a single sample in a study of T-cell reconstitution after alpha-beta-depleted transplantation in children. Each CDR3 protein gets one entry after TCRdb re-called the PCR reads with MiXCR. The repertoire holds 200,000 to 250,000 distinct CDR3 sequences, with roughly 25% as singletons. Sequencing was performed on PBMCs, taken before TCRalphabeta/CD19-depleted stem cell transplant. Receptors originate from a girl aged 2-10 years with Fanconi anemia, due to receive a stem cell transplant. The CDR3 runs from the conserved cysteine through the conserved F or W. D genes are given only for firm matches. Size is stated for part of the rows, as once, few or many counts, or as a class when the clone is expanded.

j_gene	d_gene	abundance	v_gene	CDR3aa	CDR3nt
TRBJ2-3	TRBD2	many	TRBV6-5	CASSRNARTSGRYTQYF	TGTGCCAGCAGCCGAAACGCCCGGACTAGCGGGAGGTATACGCAGTATTTT
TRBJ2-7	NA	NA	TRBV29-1	CSVEAPVVGGYEQYF	TGCAGCGTTGAAGCCCCAGTAGTGGGAGGCTACGAGCAGTACTTC
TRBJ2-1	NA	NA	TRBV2	CASSDYSYNEQFF	TGTGCCAGCAGTGACTACTCCTACAATGAGCAGTTCTTC
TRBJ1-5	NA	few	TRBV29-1	CSATGEDSNQPQHF	TGCAGCGCCACCGGAGAGGATAGCAATCAGCCCCAGCATTTT
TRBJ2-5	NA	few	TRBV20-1	CSARDYFVPGGTQYF	TGCAGTGCTAGAGACTACTTCGTCCCCGGCGGGACCCAGTACTTC
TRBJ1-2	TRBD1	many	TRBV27	CASSLIQGINGYTF	TGTGCCAGCAGTTTAATACAGGGGATTAATGGCTACACCTTC
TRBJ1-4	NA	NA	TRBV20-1	CSASQPEKLFF	TGCAGTGCTAGTCAGCCCGAAAAACTGTTTTTT
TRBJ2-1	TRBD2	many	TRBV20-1	CSVWTSGRPRGYNEQFF	TGCAGTGTTTGGACTAGCGGGAGACCTAGAGGATACAATGAGCAGTTCTTC
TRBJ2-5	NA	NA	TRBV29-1	CSVGWDGETQYF	TGCAGCGTCGGGTGGGACGGGGAGACCCAGTACTTC
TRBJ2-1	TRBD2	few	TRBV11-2	CASYGLGTSEQFF	TGTGCCAGCTACGGGCTCGGGACTAGTGAGCAGTTCTTC
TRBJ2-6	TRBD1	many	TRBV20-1	CSATGTAVSGANVLTF	TGCAGTGCGACCGGGACAGCCGTCTCTGGGGCCAACGTCCTGACTTTC
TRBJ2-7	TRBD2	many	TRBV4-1	CASSQGILAATSYEQYF	TGCGCCAGCAGCCAAGGGATCCTAGCGGCGACTTCCTACGAGCAGTACTTC
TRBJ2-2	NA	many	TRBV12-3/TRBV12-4	CASSSGQPNTGELFF	TGTGCCAGCAGTTCGGGCCAGCCGAACACCGGGGAGCTGTTTTTT
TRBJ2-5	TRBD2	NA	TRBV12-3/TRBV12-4	CASSFPKLAGAGETQYF	TGTGCCAGCAGTTTCCCCAAACTAGCGGGGGCCGGAGAGACCCAGTACTTC
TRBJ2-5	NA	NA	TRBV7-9	CASSPQERGETQYF	TGTGCCAGCAGCCCACAGGAGAGAGGAGAGACCCAGTACTTC
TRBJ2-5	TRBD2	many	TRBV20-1	CSAGTSGTWEETQYF	TGCAGTGCTGGAACTAGCGGAACTTGGGAAGAGACCCAGTACTTC
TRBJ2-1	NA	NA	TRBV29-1	CSVDWESNEQFF	TGCAGCGTTGATTGGGAGAGCAATGAGCAGTTCTTC
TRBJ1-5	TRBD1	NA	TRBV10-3	CAISTGEQPQHF	TGTGCCATCAGCACAGGGGAACAGCCCCAGCATTTT
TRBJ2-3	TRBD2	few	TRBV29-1	CSVEGLAGVGDTQYF	TGCAGCGTTGAAGGACTAGCGGGAGTAGGAGATACGCAGTATTTT
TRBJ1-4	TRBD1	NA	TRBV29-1	CSVVGTATNEKLFF	TGCAGCGTTGTAGGGACAGCAACTAATGAAAAACTGTTTTTT
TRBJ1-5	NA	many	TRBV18	CASSPFAGTLDNQPQHF	TGTGCCAGCTCACCTTTTGCCGGGACCCTTGACAATCAGCCCCAGCATTTT
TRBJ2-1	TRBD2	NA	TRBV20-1	CSARSLAGLGQFF	TGCAGTGCTAGGTCCCTAGCGGGCCTGGGGCAGTTCTTC
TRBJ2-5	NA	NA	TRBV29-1	CSTGGARETQYF	TGCAGCACTGGGGGGGCCCGGGAGACCCAGTACTTC
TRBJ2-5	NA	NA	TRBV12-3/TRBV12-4	CASSAMTGRRETQYF	TGTGCCAGCAGCGCTATGACAGGGAGGAGAGAGACCCAGTACTTC
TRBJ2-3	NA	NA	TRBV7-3	CASSLNFPSLPGHNTDTQYF	TGTGCCAGCAGCTTAAACTTCCCTTCGCTGCCGGGACACAACACAGATACGCAGTATTTT
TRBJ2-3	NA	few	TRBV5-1	CASRLSWTPPADTQYF	TGCGCCAGCAGGCTCTCTTGGACCCCTCCTGCAGATACGCAGTATTTT
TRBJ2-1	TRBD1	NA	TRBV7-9	CASSPGQGASYNEQFF	TGTGCCAGCAGCCCAGGACAGGGGGCATCCTACAATGAGCAGTTCTTC
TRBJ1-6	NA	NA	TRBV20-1	CSARVAWDNSPLHF	TGCAGTGCTAGAGTTGCGTGGGATAATTCACCCCTCCACTTT
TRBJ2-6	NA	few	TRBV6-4	CASSDQRSGANVLTF	TGTGCCAGCAGTGACCAGCGCTCTGGGGCCAACGTCCTGACTTTC
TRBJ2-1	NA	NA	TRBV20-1	CSARVGDFVGQFF	TGCAGTGCTAGGGTCGGGGACTTCGTTGGGCAGTTCTTC
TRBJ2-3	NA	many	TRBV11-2	CASSFLEFWYF	TGTGCCAGCAGCTTTCTGGAGTTCTGGTATTTT
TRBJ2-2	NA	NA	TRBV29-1	CSVEGSERSGELFF	TGCAGCGTTGAGGGTTCCGAAAGGTCCGGGGAGCTGTTTTTT
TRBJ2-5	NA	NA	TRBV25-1	CASSEVGTRETQYF	TGTGCCAGCAGTGAAGTGGGTACGCGGGAGACCCAGTACTTC
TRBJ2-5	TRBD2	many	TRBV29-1	CSVLRLAGGPRKTQYF	TGCAGCGTTTTGAGACTAGCGGGAGGGCCGAGAAAGACCCAGTACTTC
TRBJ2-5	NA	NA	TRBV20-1	CSARDWTPQETQYF	TGCAGTGCTAGAGATTGGACTCCTCAAGAGACCCAGTACTTC
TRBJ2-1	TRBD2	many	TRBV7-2	CASSNGGAYNEQFF	TGTGCCAGCAGTAACGGGGGGGCCTACAATGAGCAGTTCTTC
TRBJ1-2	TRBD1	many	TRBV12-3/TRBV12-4	CASSIGQAYGYTF	TGTGCCAGCAGTATAGGACAGGCCTATGGCTACACCTTC
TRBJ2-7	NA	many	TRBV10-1	CASSQRMGGYEQYF	TGCGCCAGCAGTCAACGGATGGGGGGCTACGAGCAGTACTTC
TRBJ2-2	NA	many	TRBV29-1	CSASLLGATGELFF	TGCAGCGCCTCTCTGCTAGGAGCTACCGGGGAGCTGTTTTTT
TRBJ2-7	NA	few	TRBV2	CASSNSQYSYEQYF	TGTGCCAGCAGTAACAGCCAGTATTCCTACGAGCAGTACTTC
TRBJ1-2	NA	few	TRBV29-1	CSVEGRGYGYTF	TGCAGCGTTGAGGGCAGGGGCTATGGCTACACCTTC
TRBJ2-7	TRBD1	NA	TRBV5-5	CASSETMGQGIEYF	TGTGCCAGCAGCGAAACGATGGGACAGGGGATCGAGTACTTC
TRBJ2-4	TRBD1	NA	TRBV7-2	CASSPRGRTGTKNIQYF	TGTGCCAGCAGCCCAAGAGGACGGACAGGGACCAAAAACATTCAGTACTTC
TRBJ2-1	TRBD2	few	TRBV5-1	CASSLGLAAIHNEQFF	TGCGCCAGCAGCTTGGGTCTAGCGGCCATACACAATGAGCAGTTCTTC
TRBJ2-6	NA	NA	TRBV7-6	CASSPNAGTGANVLTF	TGTGCCAGCAGCCCAAACGCGGGGACTGGGGCCAACGTCCTGACTTTC
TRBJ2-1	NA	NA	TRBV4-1	CAAGLGDNEQFF	TGCGCCGCGGGTCTGGGGGACAATGAGCAGTTCTTC
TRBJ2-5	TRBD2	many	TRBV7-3	CASSVGLGETQYF	TGTGCCAGCAGCGTGGGACTAGGAGAGACCCAGTACTTC
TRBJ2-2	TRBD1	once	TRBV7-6	CASSKTGGSTGELFF	TGTGCCAGCAGCAAGACAGGGGGTAGCACCGGGGAGCTGTTTTTT
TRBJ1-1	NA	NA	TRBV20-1	CSGDRSRGGAFF	TGCAGTGGCGACAGGTCAAGGGGGGGAGCTTTCTTT
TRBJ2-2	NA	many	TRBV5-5	CASSLHGTLATGELFF	TGTGCCAGCAGCTTGCACGGGACCCTTGCCACCGGGGAGCTGTTTTTT
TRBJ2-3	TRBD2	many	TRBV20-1	CSKRGGSTDTQYF	TGCAGTAAGCGGGGGGGAAGCACAGATACGCAGTATTTT